A selection of T cell receptor beta chains follows, all from one sample in a study of T cell responses to AZD1222 COVID-19 vaccine. TCRdb's table, derived via immunoSEQ multiplex PCR, lists solely in-frame clones and lacks some. The table lists some 130,000 clones, less than 95% of them singletons. Sequencing used peripheral blood, obtained on day 0 of AZD1222 vaccination. These receptors originate from an adult in good health. Each CDR3 is given with its conserved first and last residue. The D gene is left open where the match is weak. Clone size, where shown, is once, few, many, or a class for clones that have expanded.

>-|TRBV3-1/TRBV3-2|TRBJ1-2|-
TGTGCCAGCAGCCCCCGATTACAGGGATCGGACTATGGCTACACCTTC
CASSPRLQGSDYGYTF
>-|TRBV6-5|TRBJ2-7|-
TGTGCCAGCAGTTACTCGAGTCAGGACGGACCCTACGAGCAGTACTTC
CASSYSSQDGPYEQYF
>-|TRBV2|TRBJ2-7|-
TGTGCCAGCAGTGAAGCTTCGTACGAGCAGTACTTC
CASSEASYEQYF
>-|TRBV7-9|TRBJ2-2|few
TGTGCCAGCAGCTTATTCTCGGGGCCCAGCGGCACCGGGGAGCTGTTTTTT
CASSLFSGPSGTGELFF
>TRBD2|TRBV10-1|TRBJ2-5|-
TGCGCCAGGGGGACTAGCGGATCGGAGACCCAGTACTTC
CARGTSGSETQYF
>-|TRBV24-1|TRBJ1-1|-
TGTGCCACCAGTGCTTCAACAGGTAGTTCTGAAGCTTTCTTT
CATSASTGSSEAFF
>-|TRBV19|TRBJ1-2|once
TGTGCCAGTAGTCAGTCAGCGGTTGGTGGCTACACCTTC
CASSQSAVGGYTF
>TRBD1|TRBV7-3|TRBJ1-2|-
TGTGCCAGCAGCTCCCCTTTGACAGGGTATGACACCTTC
CASSSPLTGYDTF
>TRBD1|TRBV5-5|TRBJ2-7|-
TGTGCCAGCAGCCCATTGTTCCGGGACAGGGTCTCCTACGAGCAGTACTTC
CASSPLFRDRVSYEQYF
>TRBD1|TRBV28|TRBJ2-7|-
TGTGCCAGCATTTCCGCCGGGACAGGGGCTTACGAGCAGTACTTC
CASISAGTGAYEQYF
>-|TRBV6-1|TRBJ1-5|-
TGTGCCAGCAGTGAAGGGGGAGATCAGCCCCAGCATTTT
CASSEGGDQPQHF
>-|TRBV13|TRBJ1-1|few
TGTGCCAGCAGCTGGAGGGGACATTCGAACACTGAAGCTTTCTTT
CASSWRGHSNTEAFF
>-|TRBV10-1|TRBJ2-3|-
TGCGCCAGCAGTGAGTCGCGAGGGGGCACAGATACGCAGTATTTT
CASSESRGGTDTQYF
>-|TRBV2|TRBJ1-4|-
TGTGCCAGCCGAGGGGTTACTAATGAAAAACTGTTTTTT
CASRGVTNEKLFF
>-|TRBV19|TRBJ1-2|-
TGTGCCAGTAGACCCCCCTTCGATGGCTACACCTTC
CASRPPFDGYTF
>TRBD1|TRBV7-9|TRBJ1-3|-
TGTGCCAGCAGCTTAGCCGGGGGGCAGGGGGCCTCTGGAAACACCATATATTTT
CASSLAGGQGASGNTIYF
>-|TRBV7-9|TRBJ2-7|-
TGTGCCAGCAGCTTAAAACACAACTACGAGCAGTACTTC
CASSLKHNYEQYF
>TRBD1|TRBV28|TRBJ1-2|-
TGTGCCAGCAGCCCCGACAGGGAGGGAACCTATGGCTACACCTTC
CASSPDREGTYGYTF
>TRBD1|TRBV5-1|TRBJ2-3|-
TGCGCCAGCAGCTTTCCGGGACAGGGGACAGATACGCAGTATTTT
CASSFPGQGTDTQYF
>-|TRBV3-1/TRBV3-2|TRBJ1-3|-
TGTGCCAGCAGCCGCCTAGGCACAGTACCGAGCTCTGGAAACACCATATATTTT
CASSRLGTVPSSGNTIYF
>-|TRBV24-1|TRBJ2-2|-
TGTGCCACCAGTGATTATGACTCAACGAACACCGGGGAGCTGTTTTTT
CATSDYDSTNTGELFF
>TRBD1|TRBV24-1|TRBJ2-5|-
TGTGCCACCAGTGAACCGACAGGGGGAACGCCAGAGACCCAGTACTTC
CATSEPTGGTPETQYF
>-|TRBV7-3|TRBJ2-2|-
TGTGCCAGCAGCACTGGGGCTGGAACCGGGGAGCTGTTTTTT
CASSTGAGTGELFF
>-|TRBV7-9|TRBJ2-7|once
TGTGCCACCTCCGAGACGAAGTACGAGCAGTACTTC
CATSETKYEQYF
>-|TRBV11-3|TRBJ2-7|-
TGTGCCAGCAGCCCGTCGGGAGATTCCTACGAGCAGTACTTC
CASSPSGDSYEQYF
>-|TRBV9|TRBJ1-1|few
TGTGCCAGCAGCGGGGGGACCTTGGGGAACACTGAAGCTTTCTTT
CASSGGTLGNTEAFF
>-|TRBV5-1|TRBJ1-4|-
TGCGCCAGCAGCTTGGTAGGGGGGCAAGAAAAACTGTTTTTT
CASSLVGGQEKLFF
>-|TRBV7-9|TRBJ1-4|-
TGTGCCAGCAGCCCACGACAGTATGAAAAACTGTTTTTT
CASSPRQYEKLFF
>TRBD2|TRBV5-5|TRBJ2-1|-
TGTGCCAGCAGCTTCGCGGGGGACGTGGAGTACAATGAGCAGTTCTTC
CASSFAGDVEYNEQFF
>-|TRBV19|TRBJ2-2|-
TGTGCCAGTAAACCCCCCGGGAAAACCGGGGAGCTGTTTTTT
CASKPPGKTGELFF
>-|TRBV5-4|TRBJ2-5|once
TGTGCCAGCAGCGTTAAGACATCCCAAGAGACCCAGTACTTC
CASSVKTSQETQYF
>-|TRBV7-2|TRBJ1-2|-
TGTGCCAGCAGTGTCACAGGTTCCTTTTATGGCTACACCTTC
CASSVTGSFYGYTF
>-|TRBV7-9|TRBJ1-4|-
TGTGCCAGCAGCTTTAGGGTGGGGTTTAGCAATGAAAAACTGTTTTTT
CASSFRVGFSNEKLFF
>-|TRBV4-3|TRBJ1-1|-
TGCGCCAGCAGCCAAGTACTGGTGAACACTGAAGCTTTCTTT
CASSQVLVNTEAFF
>-|TRBV9|TRBJ2-3|-
TGTGCCAGCAGCCCTCCGAAGGAAGATACGCAGTATTTT
CASSPPKEDTQYF
>-|TRBV4-2|TRBJ1-2|-
TGTGCCAGCAGCCAAGTTCTTCCGGAAACTAACTATGGCTACACCTTC
CASSQVLPETNYGYTF
>-|TRBV7-8|TRBJ2-7|-
TGTGCCAGCAGCGGACCGCAGTCATACGAGCAGTACTTC
CASSGPQSYEQYF
>-|TRBV10-2|TRBJ1-1|-
TGCGCCAGCAGTGATCATATACAGGGCTGGGGCACTGAAGCTTTCTTT
CASSDHIQGWGTEAFF
>-|TRBV6-4|TRBJ2-3|-
TGTGCCAGCAGTGACTCGGACAGCCCCACAGATACGCAGTATTTT
CASSDSDSPTDTQYF
>TRBD1|TRBV19|TRBJ1-6|few
TGTGCCAGTAGTATTCATCAGGGGGCCAGCTCCTATAATTCACCCCTCCACTTT
CASSIHQGASSYNSPLHF
>TRBD1|TRBV6-2/TRBV6-3|TRBJ2-3|-
TGTGCCAGCAGTTACTCGTGGGGACAGGGCACAGATACGCAGTATTTT
CASSYSWGQGTDTQYF
>-|TRBV9|TRBJ2-3|-
TGTGCCAGCAGCGCCGGGACCCGAGGAGATACGCAGTATTTT
CASSAGTRGDTQYF